A single sample is the source of the 4 T cell receptor beta chains below, sequenced in a study of blood T cells in healthy people across ages. Sample-barcoded 5' priming and a J-beta primer mix drove a second PCR of 7 to 11 cycles. TCRdb re-called the 5' RACE reads through MiXCR, storing one row per CDR3 protein. The sample includes fewer than 600,000 distinct CDR3 sequences, roughly a quarter of them seen just once. In addition, the sample was reused for a study of T cells of mothers and their children.

The sequenced material came from blood. The receptors stem from a boy between 2 and 10 years old in good health.

This clonotype appeared a few times. The chain is built from TRBV2 and TRBJ2-3; D not certain. Germline V CDR1 and CDR2: SNHLY, FYNNEI. This CDR3 spans 14 amino acids. The V end was cut by 6 bases, the J end by 6 bases, with 16 bases between. CDR3 nucleotides: TGTGCCAGCAGCCCCATCAGGTCTTACGATACGCAGTATTTT. This gives the protein CASSPIRSYDTQYF.

The genes are TRBV18 and TRBJ2-7, with 12 bases fitting TRBD2. The length of the CDR3 is 15 residues. Trimming cost V 6 bases and J 2 bases; bases outside gene matches: 5. The germline CDR1 and CDR2 sequences are KGHSH and LQKENI. CDR3 DNA sequence: TGTGCCAGCTCTGAAGGACTAGCGGGAACCTACGAGCAGTACTTC. This encodes CASSEGLAGTYEQYF. Complete variable domain (other parts from reference TRBV18 and TRBJ2-7): NAGVMQNPRHLVRRRGQEARLRCSPMKGHSHVYWYRQLPEEGLKFMVYLQKENIIDESGMPKERFSAEFPKEGPSILRIQQVVRGDSAAYFCASSEGLAGTYEQYFGPGTRLTVT.

Only a few counts were recorded for this clonotype. V usage is TRBV3-1 and J usage is TRBJ1-2; the D gene is possibly TRBD1 (6 bases). The germline V gene has CDR1 LGHDT and CDR2 YNNKEL (reference sequence). The germline V and J ends were trimmed by 4 bases and 2 bases, with 23 bases remaining between them. The CDR3 has 18 amino acids. The CDR3 coding sequence is TGTGCCAGCAGCCCCACTTGGACAGAAAACAGAAAAAACTATGGCTACACCTTC. It codes for CASSPTWTENRKNYGYTF.

This clonotype has only a few counts. The chain has TRBV25-1 and TRBJ1-2; D is unresolved. The CDR3 is made up of 13 amino acids. The V gene's germline CDR1 is MGHDK and CDR2 SYGVNS. Trimming cost V 6 bases and J 1 base, with 9 bases left between them. In DNA, the CDR3 is TGTGCCAGCAGGCGACGGGATAACTATGGCTACACCTTC. Translation: CASRRRDNYGYTF.